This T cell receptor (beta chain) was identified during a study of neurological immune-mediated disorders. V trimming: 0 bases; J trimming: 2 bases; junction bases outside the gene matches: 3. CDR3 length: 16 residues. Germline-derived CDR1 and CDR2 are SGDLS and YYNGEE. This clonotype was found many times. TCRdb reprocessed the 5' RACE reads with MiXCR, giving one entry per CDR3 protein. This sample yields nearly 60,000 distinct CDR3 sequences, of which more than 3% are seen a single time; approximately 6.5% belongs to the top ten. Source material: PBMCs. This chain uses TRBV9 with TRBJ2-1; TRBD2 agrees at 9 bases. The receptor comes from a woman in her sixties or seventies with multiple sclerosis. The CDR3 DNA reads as TGTGCCAGCAGCGTAGGGGCTAGCGGGACCTACAATGAGCAGTTCTTC. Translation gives CASSVGASGTYNEQFF. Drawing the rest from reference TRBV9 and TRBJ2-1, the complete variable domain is DSGVTQTPKHLITATGQRVTLRCSPRSGDLSVYWYQQSLDQGLQFLIQYYNGEERAKGNILERFSAQQFPDLHSELNLSSLELGDSALYFCASSVGASGTYNEQFFGPGTRLTVL.